The source of this T cell receptor (beta chain) is a study of post-analysis software for immune sequencing data. Study overall: As for disease course, relapsing-remitting, secondary progressive and progressive-relapsing multiple sclerosis were all included. Whole-study results and caveats: Four or five TRBV segments (TRBV5-6, TRBV5-1 and TRBV20-1 among them) occurred more frequently in patients than in controls. Compared against controls, patients with multiple sclerosis displayed significantly lower normalized Chao1 diversity.

The CDR3 has 13 residues. Germline CDR1 reads SQVTM; CDR2 reads ANQGSEA. Trimming stripped 2 bases from V and 0 bases from J, with 2 bases between. TCR beta cDNA libraries had unique molecular identifiers. Roughly 450,000 cDNA molecules were recovered from an input of roughly 0.85 to 10 million T cells. TCRdb passed the PCR reads through MiXCR, listing each CDR3 protein once. The sample carries roughly 870,000 distinct CDR3 sequences, 53% recorded once. Concerning this clonotype itself: The antigen is unknown.

This TCR was recovered from a girl between 10 and 17 years old with multiple sclerosis. The chain couples TRBV29-1 to TRBJ2-6; no clear D. Sequences were obtained from blood. The CDR3 protein is CSVEFSGANVLTF. For the CDR3, the DNA is TGCAGCGTTGAATTCTCTGGGGCCAACGTCCTGACTTTC.